This T cell receptor (beta chain) came from a study of tumor and adjacent non-tumor tissue in lung cancer. Study-wide background: Each sample yielded a few million productive TCRbeta reads on average. Regarding the study as a whole: Tumor TCR diversity, when higher, was linked to shorter survival.

The template was RNA from unsorted bulk tissue. TCRbeta libraries were built with three rounds of nested PCR, modified from ARM-PCR. MiXCR, applied by TCRdb to the multiplex PCR reads, yields one record per CDR3 protein. The table has more than 120,000 distinct CDR3 sequences, approximately 66% seen once; the top ten hold 18%. The ends were cut back, 7 bases at V and 5 bases at J, with 12 bases in the middle. Germline V CDR1 and CDR2: MNHEY, SVGEGT. The CDR3 is made up of 13 amino acids. Turning to this clonotype: Its target is not known.

The receptor comes from a man in his sixties with small cell lung cancer. The sequenced sample consisted of lung tumor tissue. This rearrangement joins TRBV6-2 or TRBV6-3 to TRBJ2-1; unclear D gene. DNA for the CDR3: TGTGCCAGCACTACCGTTCCCAACAATGAGCAGTTCTTC. Translated, it gives CASTTVPNNEQFF.